Following are 26 T cell receptor beta chains from one sample sequenced in a study of OX40 agonist ivuxolimab in advanced cancers. Sequenced by immunoSEQ multiplex PCR; TCRdb stores in-frame clones only, minus some. The sample has roughly 70,000 clones; 70% to 90% are singletons. The sequencing used CD4+ or CD8+ T cells sorted from blood, collected in a trial of the OX40 agonist ivuxolimab. The receptors shown here come from an adult with an advanced solid tumor such as melanoma, head and neck, liver or kidney cancer.

This chain joins TRBV14 and TRBJ2-7, with TRBD2 matching over 10 bases. CDR1 and CDR2 from the germline V gene are SGHDN and FVKESK. The CDR3 is 15 amino acids. The junction had 6 bases not matched to a gene; V was cut back by 4 bases and J by 3 bases. The CDR3 loop is CASSLIAGGFYEQYF. The CDR3 DNA reads as TGTGCCAGCAGCCTTATAGCGGGGGGCTTCTACGAGCAGTACTTC.

The gene calls are TRBV5-5 and TRBJ1-1; 7 bases map to TRBD1. The CDR3 spans 17 residues. The germline V gene has CDR1 SGHKS and CDR2 YYEKEE (reference sequence). After removal of 3 bases from V and 0 bases from J, the junction contained 11 bases not matched to a gene. In nucleotides, the CDR3 is TGTGCCAGCAGCTCCCGGGACAGAACTTTTATGAACACTGAAGCTTTCTTT. Amino acids: CASSSRDRTFMNTEAFF.

This chain uses TRBV5-1 with TRBJ2-5, with D unresolved. The CDR3 has 13 residues. Deletions cut 0 bases from V and 9 bases from J, with 12 bases between. The germline CDR1 and CDR2 sequences are SGHRS and YFSETQ. CDR3 protein: CASSLGAPRAQYF. The CDR3 region has the DNA TGCGCCAGCAGCTTGGGAGCGCCCCGGGCCCAGTACTTC.

This clone came up once. This chain links TRBV7-6 with TRBJ1-4; no clear D. V lost 3 bases and J 4 bases, leaving 9 bases between the germline ends. The germline gives CDR1 SGHVS, CDR2 FNYEAQ. The CDR3 runs 14 residues. Here the CDR3 reads CASSLKELNEKLFF. CDR3 DNA sequence: TGTGCCAGCAGCTTGAAGGAGCTTAATGAAAAACTGTTTTTT. The variable domain in full, with the rest retrieved from reference TRBV7-6 and TRBJ1-4, is GAGVSQSPRYKVTKRGQDVALRCDPISGHVSLYWYRQALGQGPEFLTYFNYEAQQDKSGLPNDRFSAERPEGSISTLTIQRTEQRDSAMYRCASSLKELNEKLFFGSGTQLSVL.

V usage is TRBV2 and J usage is TRBJ2-7; 7 bases are a match to TRBD1. Trimming at V came to 2 bases and at J to 4 bases, leaving 5 bases not matched to a gene. There are 14 residues in the CDR3. Germline V gene data show CDR1 as SNHLY and CDR2 as FYNNEI. The CDR3 nucleotides are TGTGCCAGCAGTGAACTTGAGGGGGCTTACGAGCAGTACTTC. Translating it yields CASSELEGAYEQYF.

Only one count was recorded for this clone. The chain carries TRBV19 and TRBJ2-1, with D unresolved. This CDR3 has 13 amino acids. Germline-derived CDR1 and CDR2 are LNHDA and SQIVND (reference sequence). Trimming left V 6 bases short and J 7 bases short, with 13 bases between. Written as DNA, the CDR3 is TGTGCCAGTAGGAATGGATTTAGGAATGAGCAGTTCTTC. This gives the protein CASRNGFRNEQFF.

This clone was seen once. This chain joins TRBV19 and TRBJ1-3; no firm D call. The CDR3 spans 14 residues. V lost 5 bases and J 4 bases, leaving 12 bases between the germline ends. Germline V gives CDR1 LNHDA, CDR2 SQIVND (reference sequence). The CDR3 nucleotides read TGTGCCAGTAGTCCCGAGACGGCCGGAAACACCATATATTTT. Translating gives CASSPETAGNTIYF.

The chain is built from TRBV13 and TRBJ2-1; D is perhaps TRBD1 (6 bases). Germline CDR1 and CDR2: PRHDT and FYEKMQ (reference sequence). Trimming shortened V by 0 bases and J by 4 bases, and 10 bases separated the two germline ends. This CDR3 is built from 15 residues. The DNA for the CDR3 is TGTGCCAGCAGCTTAGGGGACAGAGTTTACAATGAGCAGTTCTTC. The encoded protein is CASSLGDRVYNEQFF. Complete variable domain (other parts from reference TRBV13 and TRBJ2-1): AAGVIQSPRHLIKEKRETATLKCYPIPRHDTVYWYQQGPGQDPQFLISFYEKMQSDKGSIPDRFSAQQFSDYHSELNMSSLELGDSALYFCASSLGDRVYNEQFFGPGTRLTVL.

This clone was detected once. The CDR3 here is CASSPSTGRSPLHF. CDR3 in DNA: TGTGCCAGCTCACCCTCGACAGGGCGAAGTCCCCTCCACTTT. The J gene is TRBJ1-6, the V gene TRBV18, with 7 bases matching TRBD1. The CDR3 has 14 residues. Looked up from germline, CDR1 is KGHSH and CDR2 is LQKENI. Trimming at V came to 3 bases and at J to 13 bases, leaving 9 bases not matched to a gene. The full variable domain, completed using reference TRBV18 and TRBJ1-6, is NAGVMQNPRHLVRRRGQEARLRCSPMKGHSHVYWYRQLPEEGLKFMVYLQKENIIDESGMPKERFSAEFPKEGPSILRIQQVVRGDSAAYFCASSPSTGRSPLHFGNGTRLTVT.

This clone appeared a few times. This sequence joins TRBV4-1 and TRBJ1-5; unclear D gene. The germline CDR1 and CDR2 sequences are MGHRA and YSYEKL. The CDR3 sequence is 14 residues long. V was clipped by 4 bases and J by 0 bases, with 7 bases between them. The DNA for the CDR3 is TGCGCCAGCAGCCGGGCTTATAGCAATCAGCCCCAGCATTTT. Its protein product is CASSRAYSNQPQHF.

This clone was observed a handful of times. The chain is built from TRBV18 and TRBJ1-6; D is possibly TRBD1 (6 bases). CDR1 KGHSH and CDR2 LQKENI come from the germline V gene. The CDR3 is 15 residues long. V lost 3 bases and J lost 7, with 13 bases in between. This CDR3 reads CASSPYSGVNSPLHF. The DNA for the CDR3 is TGTGCCAGCTCACCCTATTCAGGGGTAAATTCACCCCTCCACTTT.

This clone is a singleton in its sample. CDR3 nucleotides: TGTGCCAGCAGTGAATGGGGGGACCCAGGGAGAAAACTGTTTTTT. Amino acids: CASSEWGDPGRKLFF. The V gene is TRBV6-1, the J gene TRBJ1-4, with D perhaps TRBD1 (5 bases). V was trimmed by 2 bases and J by 10 bases, leaving 17 bases between them. Per germline, CDR1 MNHNS and CDR2 SASEGT. This CDR3 has 15 residues.

The J gene is TRBJ1-2, the V gene TRBV27, with TRBD1 matching over 8 bases. The germline V gene has CDR1 MNHEY and CDR2 SMNVEV (reference sequence). Trimming at V came to 4 bases and at J to 4 bases, leaving 5 bases not matched to a gene. The CDR3 contains 14 residues. As DNA, the CDR3 is TGTGCCAGCAGTTCCTACGGACAGGGCTATGGCTACACCTTC. This sequence encodes CASSSYGQGYGYTF.

This clone occurred a few times. The J gene is TRBJ1-6, the V gene TRBV18; D gene ambiguous. The CDR3 extends over 14 amino acids. Trimming took 2 bases from V and 7 from J, leaving 9 bases between them. CDR1 is KGHSH and CDR2 is LQKENI in the germline V gene. In DNA form, the CDR3 reads TGTGCCAGCTCACCAACGGACGTCAATTCACCCCTCCACTTT. It is translated as CASSPTDVNSPLHF.

The V gene is TRBV7-9, the J gene TRBJ1-2; D is unclear. V was shortened by 5 bases and J by 1 base, with 17 bases between the two germline ends. Germline CDR1 and CDR2: SEHNR and FQNEAQ (reference sequence). This CDR3 region has 16 residues. CDR3 coding DNA: TGTGCCAGCAGCCCCTTCCGGAGCAGGATTAACTATGGCTACACCTTC. Its protein is CASSPFRSRINYGYTF. Variable domain in full (rest from reference TRBV7-9 and TRBJ1-2): DTGVSQNPRHKITKRGQNVTFRCDPISEHNRLYWYRQTLGQGPEFLTYFQNEAQLEKSRLLSDRFSAERPKGSFSTLEIQRTEQGDSAMYLCASSPFRSRINYGYTFGSGTRLTVV.

The rearrangement uses TRBV18 and TRBJ2-1, with 10 bases that match TRBD1. CDR1 is KGHSH, CDR2 LQKENI, per germline. This CDR3 region has 15 residues. After removal of 3 bases from V and 8 bases from J, the junction contained 7 bases not matched to a gene. The CDR3 here is CASSPRQGAYDEQFF. The CDR3 region has the DNA TGTGCCAGCTCACCGAGACAGGGGGCGTACGATGAGCAGTTCTTC.

The chain recombines TRBV6-1 with TRBJ2-2; TRBD2 is a possible D gene (5 bases). The CDR3 totals 14 residues. The germline gives CDR1 MNHNS, CDR2 SASEGT. Trimming took off 6 bases at V and 6 bases at J, with 14 bases between the two ends. CDR3 sequence (DNA): TGTGCCAGCAGGGCCCGGGGAGCCCCCGGGGAGCTGTTTTTT. As protein: CASRARGAPGELFF.

The V and J genes are TRBV6-5 and TRBJ1-2, with a tentative D call TRBD1 (6 bases). Trimming left V 5 bases short and J 2 bases short, with 12 bases between. The length of the CDR3 is 14 residues. Per the germline V gene, CDR1 is MNHEY and CDR2 is SVGAGI. CDR3 in amino acids: CASSPRGGNYGYTF. In DNA, the CDR3 is TGTGCCAGCAGTCCCAGGGGTGGCAACTATGGCTACACCTTC.

The chain employs TRBV7-6 and TRBJ2-1, with TRBD2 as a possible D gene (6 bases). The CDR3 consists of 13 residues. Deletions cut 1 base from V and 9 bases from J, with 10 bases between. Germline V gene data show CDR1 as SGHVS and CDR2 as FNYEAQ. This chain's CDR3 is CASSLDAGSEQFF. The CDR3 coding sequence is TGTGCCAGCAGCTTAGATGCCGGGAGTGAGCAGTTCTTC.

DNA of the CDR3: TGTGCCAGCAGCTTGGCAGGGGGCATAGAAAAACTGTTTTTT. It is translated as CASSLAGGIEKLFF. J is TRBJ1-4 and V is TRBV5-4; TRBD1 agrees at 8 bases. CDR1 SGHNT and CDR2 YYREEE come from the germline V gene (reference sequence). The trim removed 0 bases at V and 8 bases at J, leaving 3 bases unmatched. The CDR3 runs 14 residues.

The V and J genes are TRBV6-5 and TRBJ2-3; D gene ambiguous. V lost 5 bases to trimming and J lost 2 bases, with 11 bases between them. The germline V gene encodes CDR1 MNHEY and CDR2 SVGAGI. The CDR3 runs 14 residues. CDR3 nucleotide sequence: TGTGCCAGCAGTCGGACGTCCACCACAGATACGCAGTATTTT. Its protein is CASSRTSTTDTQYF.

The chain has TRBV2 and TRBJ1-6; the D gene is possibly TRBD1 (5 bases). Trimming pared 0 bases from V and 0 bases from J, leaving 9 bases between. The CDR3 is 17 residues long. The germline CDR1 and CDR2 sequences are SNHLY and FYNNEI. CDR3 sequence: CASSEAPGSSYNSPLHF. The CDR3 DNA reads TGTGCCAGCAGTGAAGCGCCAGGGAGCTCCTATAATTCACCCCTCCACTTT.

The chain employs TRBV12-5 and TRBJ2-2; 11 bases align to TRBD1. This CDR3 spans 12 amino acids. Germline V lookup: CDR1 LGHNT, CDR2 FRNRAP. Trimming at V came to 6 bases and at J to 15 bases, leaving 6 bases not matched to a gene. The CDR3 sequence is CASGLGTGGVFF. The CDR3 region has the DNA TGTGCTAGTGGCCTCGGGACAGGGGGGGTGTTTTTT.

V and J are TRBV18 and TRBJ1-5; 7 bases map to TRBD1. The CDR3 is 16 amino acids. Germline V gene data show CDR1 as KGHSH and CDR2 as LQKENI. The J segment lost 7 bases and the V segment lost 5 bases, leaving 14 bases of the junction unmatched. In nucleotides, the CDR3 is TGTGCCAGCTCATCCAGGACAGGTCGAACGAGCCAGCCCCAGCATTTT. This gives the protein CASSSRTGRTSQPQHF.

The chain joins TRBV2 to TRBJ2-7; the D gene could be TRBD1 or TRBD2 (5 bases each). The CDR3 has 12 amino acids. Deletions cut 7 bases from V and 1 base from J, with 8 bases between. Per germline, CDR1 SNHLY and CDR2 FYNNEI. CDR3 loop: CASTGRSYEQYF. The CDR3 DNA sequence: TGTGCCAGCACGGGACGATCCTACGAGCAGTACTTC.

The chain combines TRBV4-2 with TRBJ2-3; tentative D call: TRBD2 (6 bases). Trimming left V 1 base short and J 1 base short, with 12 bases between. Germline CDR1 is LGHNA and CDR2 is YNFKEQ. CDR3 length equals 16 residues. The CDR3 DNA is TGTGCCAGCAGCCAAGGAGTGGCTAGCGGCACAGATACGCAGTATTTT. This codes for CASSQGVASGTDTQYF.